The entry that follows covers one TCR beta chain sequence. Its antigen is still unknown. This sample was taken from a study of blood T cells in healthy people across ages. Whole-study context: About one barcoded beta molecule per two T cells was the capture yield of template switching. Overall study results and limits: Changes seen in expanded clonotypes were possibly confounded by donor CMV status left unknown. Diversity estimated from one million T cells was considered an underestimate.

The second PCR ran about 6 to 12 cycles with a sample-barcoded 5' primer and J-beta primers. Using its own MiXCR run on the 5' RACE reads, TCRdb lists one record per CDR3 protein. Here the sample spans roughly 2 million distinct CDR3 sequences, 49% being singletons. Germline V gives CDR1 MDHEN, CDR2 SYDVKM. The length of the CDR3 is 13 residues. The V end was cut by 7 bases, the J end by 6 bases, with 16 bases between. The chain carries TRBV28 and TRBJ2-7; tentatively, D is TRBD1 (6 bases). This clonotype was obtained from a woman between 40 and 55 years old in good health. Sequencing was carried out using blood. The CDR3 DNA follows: TGTGCCAGCAATTCAGGGGTTCCTGGCGAGCAGTACTTC. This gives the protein CASNSGVPGEQYF.